The 2 T cell receptor beta chains below all came from one sample that was sequenced in a study of CD8+CD57+ T cells in acquired aplastic anemia. Profiling of TCR beta VDJ combinations and CDR3 sequences used genomic DNA as template. TCRdb reanalysed the reads using MiXCR and keeps one entry per CDR3 protein. The sample includes 400,000 to 450,000 distinct CDR3 sequences, about 70% of them seen just once. Specimen: sorted CD4+, CD8+, or CD8+CD57+ T cells (not recorded which) from PBMCs. The receptor source for this set is a human donor in good health, serving as a control.

The genes are TRBV5-1 and TRBJ1-5; D is unclear. Trimming took off 0 bases at V and 10 bases at J, with 11 bases between the two ends. Per germline, CDR1 SGHRS and CDR2 YFSETQ. The CDR3 has 13 residues. CDR3 residues: CASSLGLKQPQHF. DNA of the CDR3: TGCGCCAGCAGCTTGGGCCTGAAACAACCCCAGCATTTT.

This clonotype has only one observation. A much larger clonotype is one base distant, so this may be a read error. The chain recombines TRBV10-3 with TRBJ2-3; 11 bases align to TRBD1. The V gene end was trimmed by 10 bases and the J gene end by 3 bases; junction bases not matched to a gene: 15. This CDR3 spans 17 amino acids. In germline, CDR1 is ENHRY, CDR2 SYGVKD. For the CDR3, the DNA is TGTGCCAGCCGTTACTTGGCGGGACAGGGGGGGACAGATACGCAGTATTTT. Its translation: CASRYLAGQGGTDTQYF.